The 14 T cell receptor beta chains listed next were all sequenced from one sample in a study of regulatory T cells in long-lasting Graves disease. CDR3 regions were amplified by Arm-PCR using iRepertoire HTBI primers to build TCR beta libraries. TCRdb passed the multiplex PCR reads through MiXCR, listing each CDR3 protein once. The sample includes more than 300,000 distinct CDR3 sequences, over 9.5% seen only once; the top ten take approximately 17%. As to time point: newly diagnosed GD, antithyroid drugs for less than 3 months. Generation of the TCR library employed RNA extracted from PBMCs. These records were also assigned to another study, of T cells in Graves' hyperthyroidism and ophthalmopathy.

The source was peripheral blood mononuclear cells (PBMCs), collected at new diagnosis, from a patient treated with antithyroid drugs. These receptors were obtained from a woman aged 18-35 years with Graves disease.

There are many counts of this clonotype. The CDR3 nucleotides read TGTGCCAGCAGCCGTTCTTCTCTAAATCAGCCCCAGCATTTT. Translating gives CASSRSSLNQPQHF. The chain combines TRBV12-3 or TRBV12-4 with TRBJ1-5; D is undetermined. V shed 6 bases and J shed 4 bases, with 13 bases lying between them. This CDR3 contains 14 residues.

The CDR3 here is CSATRERSAFF. DNA of the CDR3: TGCAGTGCTACCCGGGAGAGATCGGCTTTCTTT. This chain uses TRBV20-1 with TRBJ1-1; D is unresolved. The germline V and J ends were trimmed by 4 bases and 11 bases, with 14 bases remaining between them. In germline, CDR1 is DFQATT, CDR2 SNEGSKA (reference sequence). The CDR3 loop spans 11 amino acids.

The rearrangement joins TRBV11-2 to TRBJ1-4; 7 bases line up with TRBD1. The CDR3 has 16 residues. Germline V lookup: CDR1 SGHAT, CDR2 FQNNGV. With 4 bases clipped from V and 5 bases from J, the junction kept 10 bases outside the gene matches. The CDR3 region is CASSSLREQGNEKLFF. In DNA, the CDR3 is TGTGCCAGCAGCTCTCTGCGTGAACAGGGGAATGAAAAACTGTTTTTT.

This clonotype has only a few counts. This chain joins TRBV24-1 and TRBJ2-1, with D perhaps TRBD2 (5 bases). Germline V gene lookup returns CDR1 KGHDR and CDR2 SFDVKD. This CDR3 is built from 13 residues. V dropped 1 base and J dropped 9 bases, with 9 bases sitting between them. CDR3 nucleotides: TGTGCCACCAGTGATTTTCGGGGAAGTGAGCAGTTCTTC. It translates to CATSDFRGSEQFF.

This clonotype showed up many times. V usage is TRBV20-1 and J usage is TRBJ2-5; 15 bases align to TRBD2. CDR3 length equals 15 residues. Germline CDR1 reads DFQATT; CDR2 reads SNEGSKA (reference sequence). The V and J ends lost 4 bases and 5 bases, in that order; junction bases with no gene match: 5. CDR3 amino acids: CSANGLAGGRETQYF. In DNA form, the CDR3 reads TGCAGTGCTAACGGACTAGCGGGGGGGCGTGAGACCCAGTACTTC.

The chain combines TRBV29-1 with TRBJ2-5; the match to TRBD2 covers 7 bases. The germline CDR1 and CDR2 sequences are SQVTM and ANQGSEA. The CDR3 extends over 12 amino acids. V was clipped by 3 bases and J by 9 bases; unmatched bases: 7. The CDR3 DNA is TGCAGCGTTGAGTCTAGCGGCCTCCCCCAGTACTTC. It codes for CSVESSGLPQYF.

This clonotype was seen more than once but under ten times. Likely a read error: the CDR3 ends without its conserved phenylalanine or tryptophan. The chain carries TRBV12-3 or TRBV12-4 and TRBJ2-3, with D tentatively TRBD1 or TRBD2 (5 bases each). CDR3 length: 14 amino acids. Trimming took 5 bases from V and 4 from J, leaving 13 bases between them. The CDR3 reads CASSIGTAADTQYS. The CDR3, as DNA: TGTGCCAGCAGTATTGGGACCGCCGCAGATACGCAGTATTCT.

This clonotype showed up just a few times. The chain joins TRBV4-3 to TRBJ2-7; D possibly uses TRBD1 or TRBD2 (5 bases each). The CDR3 is 14 residues long. Germline CDR1 is LGHNA and CDR2 is YSLEER. Trimming stripped 0 bases from V and 2 bases from J, with 8 bases between. The CDR3 reads CASSQDTGPYEQYF. The DNA of the CDR3 is TGCGCCAGCAGCCAAGATACGGGACCCTACGAGCAGTACTTC.

This clonotype appeared a few times. V is TRBV7-3 and J is TRBJ2-1; D may be TRBD1 (5 bases). The CDR3 loop spans 14 amino acids. Trimming removed 3 bases from V and 5 bases from J, with 11 bases in between. Germline values: CDR1 SGHTA, CDR2 FQGTGA. The CDR3 DNA reads as TGTGCCAGCAGCTTGTTCGACAGAGACAATGAGCAGTTCTTC. Translated: CASSLFDRDNEQFF.

The V gene is TRBV20-1, the J gene TRBJ2-1; either TRBD1 or TRBD2 may fit D (6 bases each). This CDR3 has 15 amino acids. The V end lost 0 bases, the J end lost 8 bases, and 17 bases lay between the germline ends. Germline lookup yields CDR1 DFQATT and CDR2 SNEGSKA (reference sequence). The CDR3 DNA sequence: TGCAGTGCTAGAGATTACCGGGGGCGCACCCATGAGCAGTTCTTC. This codes for CSARDYRGRTHEQFF.

This clonotype came up many times. The chain employs TRBV5-5 and TRBJ1-3; TRBD1 matches 8 bases. This CDR3 spans 15 amino acids. J lost 2 bases, V lost 3 bases, and 4 bases had no gene match. From germline, CDR1 is SGHKS and CDR2 YYEKEE (reference sequence). The CDR3 region is CASSSTGDTGNTIYF. Written as DNA, the CDR3 is TGTGCCAGCAGCTCGACAGGGGATACTGGAAACACCATATATTTT. Variable domain in full (rest from reference TRBV5-5 and TRBJ1-3): DAGVTQSPTHLIKTRGQQVTLRCSPISGHKSVSWYQQVLGQGPQFIFQYYEKEERGRGNFPDRFSARQFPNYSSELNVNALLLGDSALYLCASSSTGDTGNTIYFGEGSWLTVV.

In this sample, this clonotype turned up many times. The V gene is TRBV20-1, the J gene TRBJ2-3; no definite D call. Per germline, CDR1 DFQATT and CDR2 SNEGSKA (reference sequence). This CDR3 contains 14 residues. Deletions cut 2 bases from V and 3 bases from J, with 12 bases between. The CDR3 coding sequence is TGCAGTGCTAGACCCCTGGACCTGACAGATACGCAGTATTTT. Protein product: CSARPLDLTDTQYF.

This clonotype showed up many times. This sequence joins TRBV6-9 and TRBJ2-1; the match to TRBD2 covers 9 bases. This CDR3 region has 14 residues. J lost 9 bases, V lost 3 bases, and 6 bases had no gene match. Germline CDR1 reads MNHGY; CDR2 reads SVAAGI. In DNA, the CDR3 is TGTGCCAGCAGTTACGGGCTTAGCGGGGGTGAGCAGTTCTTC. The encoded protein is CASSYGLSGGEQFF.

The chain has TRBV20-1 and TRBJ1-6; D gene ambiguous. This CDR3 has 12 residues. Germline CDR1 reads DFQATT; CDR2 reads SNEGSKA (reference sequence). The V end lost 0 bases, the J end lost 10 bases, and 7 bases lay between the germline ends. DNA of the CDR3: TGCAGTGCTAGAGACAAGCTCTCACCCCTCCACTTT. Translated: CSARDKLSPLHF.